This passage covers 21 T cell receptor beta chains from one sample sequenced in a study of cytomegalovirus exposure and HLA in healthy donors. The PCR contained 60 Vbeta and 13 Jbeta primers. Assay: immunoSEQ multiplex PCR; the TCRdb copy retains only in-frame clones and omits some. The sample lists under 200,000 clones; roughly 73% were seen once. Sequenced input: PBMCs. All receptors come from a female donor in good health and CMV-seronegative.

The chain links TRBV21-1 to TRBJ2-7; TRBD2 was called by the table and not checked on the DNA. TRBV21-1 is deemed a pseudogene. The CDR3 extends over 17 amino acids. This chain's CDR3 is CASSKYQRRLFSYEQYF. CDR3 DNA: TGTGCCAGCAGCAAATATCAGCGGAGACTGTTCTCCTACGAGCAGTACTTC.

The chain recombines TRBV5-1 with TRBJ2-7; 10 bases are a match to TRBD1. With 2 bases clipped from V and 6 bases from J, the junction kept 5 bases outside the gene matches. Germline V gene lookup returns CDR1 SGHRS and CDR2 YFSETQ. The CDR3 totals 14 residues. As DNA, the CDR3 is TGCGCCAGCAGCTTCGGGACAGGGGAGCGCGAGCAGTACTTC. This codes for CASSFGTGEREQYF. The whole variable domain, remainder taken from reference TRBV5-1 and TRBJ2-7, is KAGVTQTPRYLIKTRGQQVTLSCSPISGHRSVSWYQQTPGQGLQFLFEYFSETQRNKGNFPGRFSGRQFSNSRSEMNVSTLELGDSALYLCASSFGTGEREQYFGPGTRLTVT.

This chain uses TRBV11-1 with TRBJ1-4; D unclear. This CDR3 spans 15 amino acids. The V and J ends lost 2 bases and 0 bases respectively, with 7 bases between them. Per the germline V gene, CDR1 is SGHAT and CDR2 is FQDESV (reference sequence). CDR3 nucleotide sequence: TGTGCCAGCAGCTTATACTCCGCAACTAATGAAAAACTGTTTTTT. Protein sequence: CASSLYSATNEKLFF.

CDR3 DNA sequence: TGTGCCAGCAGCTCCCGGGACACTTTGTCGGAGCAGTACTTC. Encoded protein: CASSSRDTLSEQYF. The chain links TRBV7-9 to TRBJ2-7, with D tentatively TRBD1 (6 bases). Germline V gene lookup returns CDR1 SEHNR and CDR2 FQNEAQ (reference sequence). Trimming pared 4 bases from V and 7 bases from J, leaving 17 bases between. The CDR3 runs 14 residues.

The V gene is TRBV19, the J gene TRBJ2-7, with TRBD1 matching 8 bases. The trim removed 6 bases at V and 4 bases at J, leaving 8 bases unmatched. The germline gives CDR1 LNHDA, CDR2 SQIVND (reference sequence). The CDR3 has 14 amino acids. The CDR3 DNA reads TGTGCCAGTAGCCCGGACAGGGTTCAATACGAGCAGTACTTC. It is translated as CASSPDRVQYEQYF.

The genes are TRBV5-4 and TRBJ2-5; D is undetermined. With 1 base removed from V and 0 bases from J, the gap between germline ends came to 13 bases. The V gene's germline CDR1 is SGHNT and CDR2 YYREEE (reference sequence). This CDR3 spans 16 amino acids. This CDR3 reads CASSLPLARNQETQYF. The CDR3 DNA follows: TGTGCCAGCAGCTTGCCCCTTGCTAGAAACCAAGAGACCCAGTACTTC.

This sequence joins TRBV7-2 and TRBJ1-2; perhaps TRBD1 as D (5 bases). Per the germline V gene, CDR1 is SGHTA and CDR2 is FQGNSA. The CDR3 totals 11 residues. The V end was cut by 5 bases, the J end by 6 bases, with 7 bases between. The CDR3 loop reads CASSRGDGYTF. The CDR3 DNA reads TGTGCCAGCAGCCGGGGGGATGGCTACACCTTC.

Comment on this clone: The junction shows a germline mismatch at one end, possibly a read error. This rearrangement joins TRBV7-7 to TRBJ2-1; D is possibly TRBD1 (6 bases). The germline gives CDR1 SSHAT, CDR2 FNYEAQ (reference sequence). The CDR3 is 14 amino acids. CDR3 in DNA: TGTGCTAGCAGCTTACAGGGCCCCTCCAATGAGCAGTTCTTC. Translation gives CASSLQGPSNEQFF.

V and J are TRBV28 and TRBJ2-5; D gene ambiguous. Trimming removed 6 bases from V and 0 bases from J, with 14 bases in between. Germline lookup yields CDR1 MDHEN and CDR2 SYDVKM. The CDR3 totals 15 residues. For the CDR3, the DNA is TGTGCCAGCAGCTTGTATCAGATGTACCAAGAGACCCAGTACTTC. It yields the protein CASSLYQMYQETQYF. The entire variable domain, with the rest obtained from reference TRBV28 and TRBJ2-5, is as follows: DVKVTQSSRYLVKRTGEKVFLECVQDMDHENMFWYRQDPGLGLRLIYFSYDVKMKEKGDIPEGYSVSREKKERFSLILESASTNQTSMYLCASSLYQMYQETQYFGPGTRLLVL.

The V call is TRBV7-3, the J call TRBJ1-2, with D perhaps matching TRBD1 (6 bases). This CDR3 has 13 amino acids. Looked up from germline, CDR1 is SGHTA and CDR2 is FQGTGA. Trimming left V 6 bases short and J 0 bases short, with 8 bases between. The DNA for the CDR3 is TGTGCCAGCAGGCAGGGGCCTAACTATGGCTACACCTTC. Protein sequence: CASRQGPNYGYTF.

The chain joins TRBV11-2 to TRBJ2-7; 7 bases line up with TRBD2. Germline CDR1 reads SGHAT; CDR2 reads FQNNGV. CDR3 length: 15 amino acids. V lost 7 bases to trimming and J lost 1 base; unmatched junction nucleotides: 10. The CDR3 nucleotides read TGTGCCAGCACCCCTGGGGCTAGCGGTTCCTACGAGCAGTACTTC. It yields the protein CASTPGASGSYEQYF.

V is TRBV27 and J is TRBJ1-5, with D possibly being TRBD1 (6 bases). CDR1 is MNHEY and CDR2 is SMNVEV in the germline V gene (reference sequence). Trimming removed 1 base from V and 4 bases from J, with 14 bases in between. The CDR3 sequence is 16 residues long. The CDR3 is CASSLWGGAGNQPQHF. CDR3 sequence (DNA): TGTGCCAGCAGTTTATGGGGGGGCGCCGGTAATCAGCCCCAGCATTTT.

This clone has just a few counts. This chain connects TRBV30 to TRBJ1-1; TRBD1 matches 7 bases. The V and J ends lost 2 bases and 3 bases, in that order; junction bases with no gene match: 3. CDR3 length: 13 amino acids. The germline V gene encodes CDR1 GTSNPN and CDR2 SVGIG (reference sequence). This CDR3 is CAWSRQGDTEAFF. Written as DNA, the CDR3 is TGTGCCTGGAGTCGGCAGGGGGACACTGAAGCTTTCTTT.

The CDR3 DNA follows: TGCGCCAGCAGCTTGGCGACTAGCGGCTCCCCTGGGGAGACCCAGTACTTC. Translating it yields CASSLATSGSPGETQYF. The chain joins TRBV5-1 to TRBJ2-5; 9 nucleotides agree with TRBD2. This CDR3 comprises 17 residues. CDR1 and CDR2 (germline): SGHRS, YFSETQ. The V and J ends lost 0 bases and 5 bases, in that order; junction bases with no gene match: 11.

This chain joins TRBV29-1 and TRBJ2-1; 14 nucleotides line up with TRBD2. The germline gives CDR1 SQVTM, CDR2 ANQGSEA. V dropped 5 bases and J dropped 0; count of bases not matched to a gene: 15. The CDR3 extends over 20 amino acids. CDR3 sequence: CSVTNGTSGRGQLSYNEQFF. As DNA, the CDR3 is TGCAGCGTTACTAACGGGACTAGCGGGAGAGGACAACTCTCCTACAATGAGCAGTTCTTC.

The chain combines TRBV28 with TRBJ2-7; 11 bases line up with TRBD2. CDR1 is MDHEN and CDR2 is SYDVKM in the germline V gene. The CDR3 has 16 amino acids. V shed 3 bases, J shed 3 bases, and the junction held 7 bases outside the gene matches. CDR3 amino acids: CASSFQRLAGFYEQYF. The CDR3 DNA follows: TGTGCCAGCAGTTTCCAACGACTAGCGGGGTTCTACGAGCAGTACTTC.

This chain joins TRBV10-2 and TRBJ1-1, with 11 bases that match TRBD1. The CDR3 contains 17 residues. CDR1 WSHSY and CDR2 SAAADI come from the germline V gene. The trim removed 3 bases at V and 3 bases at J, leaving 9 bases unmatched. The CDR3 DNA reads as TGCGCCAGCAGTGAAACGGGACAGGGGGACGGGGACACTGAAGCTTTCTTT. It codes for CASSETGQGDGDTEAFF.

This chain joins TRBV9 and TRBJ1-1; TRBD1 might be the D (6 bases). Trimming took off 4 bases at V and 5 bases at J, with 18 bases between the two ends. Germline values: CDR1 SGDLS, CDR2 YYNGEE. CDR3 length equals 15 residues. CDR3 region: CASSPGAGVDTEAFF. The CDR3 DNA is TGTGCCAGCAGCCCCGGAGCAGGGGTGGATACTGAAGCTTTCTTT.

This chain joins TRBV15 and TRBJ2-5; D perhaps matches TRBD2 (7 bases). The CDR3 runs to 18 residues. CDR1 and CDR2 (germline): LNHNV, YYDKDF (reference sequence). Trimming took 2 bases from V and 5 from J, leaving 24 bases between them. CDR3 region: CATSRNIRAGASVETQYF. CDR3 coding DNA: TGTGCCACCAGCAGAAATATCAGGGCGGGGGCGAGCGTGGAGACCCAGTACTTC.

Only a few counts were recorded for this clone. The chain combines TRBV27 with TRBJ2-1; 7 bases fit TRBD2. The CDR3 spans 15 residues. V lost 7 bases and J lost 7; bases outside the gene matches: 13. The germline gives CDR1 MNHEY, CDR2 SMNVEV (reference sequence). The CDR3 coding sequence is TGTGCCAGCACCGATAGCGGGCTGGGGGTTAATGAGCAGTTCTTC. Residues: CASTDSGLGVNEQFF.

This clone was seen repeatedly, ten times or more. Here the CDR3 DNA reads TGTGCCAGCAGTTACTCGAGAGAGACCCAGTACTTC. Protein: CASSYSRETQYF. The rearrangement joins TRBV6-6 to TRBJ2-5; D gene uncertain. Between the trimmed V and J ends, which lost 0 bases and 4 bases, there was a span of 3 bases. The V gene's germline CDR1 is MNHNY and CDR2 SVGAGI (reference sequence). There are 12 residues in the CDR3.